This T cell receptor beta chain was found in a study of glioma-infiltrating T cells after dendritic cell vaccination. Across the study: Patients received autologous tumor lysate-pulsed dendritic cell vaccination between about 2002 and 2013.

General observations from the study: Few patients contributed both blood and tumor specimens. Longer survival after dendritic cell vaccination followed higher pretreatment TIL content.

Clones were sequenced by immunoSEQ multiplex PCR, and TCRdb holds only the in-frame ones, with some missing. The table has about 64,000 clones, roughly 86% seen once. Germline V gives CDR1 SEHNR, CDR2 FQNEAQ (reference sequence). The germline V and J ends were trimmed by 1 base and 5 bases, with 14 bases remaining between them. This CDR3 comprises 15 residues. This clone was found once. The antigen is undetermined. Specified time point: after dendritic cell vaccination, including at tumor progression/relapse. The sequence was collected from a human donor with glioblastoma. This material consisted of blood, taken after dendritic cell vaccination. The chain recombines TRBV7-9 with TRBJ1-2, with a possible D match to TRBD1 (5 bases). The CDR3 is CASSLGGQFGYGYTF. CDR3 nucleotide sequence: TGTGCCAGCAGCTTAGGGGGCCAGTTCGGTTATGGCTACACCTTC.